This TCR beta chain is from a study of T-cell memory formation after mild COVID-19. On this clonotype: Its matching antigen is unknown.

TCRdb used MiXCR to reprocess the 5' RACE reads, holding one entry per CDR3 protein. The table has 400,000 to 500,000 distinct CDR3 sequences, 15% to 25% seen once; the top ten hold around 8.4%. Study-wide results and limits: Researchers could not confirm that second-wave clones peaking on day 37 targeted SARS-CoV-2. The main location of contracting CD4+ clones was CM and EM, and that of contracting CD8+ clones was EMRA.

Germline V gene data show CDR1 as SGHRS and CDR2 as YFSETQ. This CDR3 comprises 14 residues. V was trimmed by 1 base and J by 2 bases, leaving 9 bases between them. Sequences were obtained from PBMCs or a T cell subset sorted from them (not recorded which). The rearrangement uses TRBV5-1 and TRBJ2-5; D uncertain. This clonotype was obtained from an adult woman who had mild COVID-19 (a few samples of this study predate the infection). Cell type and time point are not known. CDR3 amino acids: CASSLLTFQETQYF. The CDR3 DNA sequence: TGCGCCAGCAGCTTGCTGACATTTCAAGAGACCCAGTACTTC.